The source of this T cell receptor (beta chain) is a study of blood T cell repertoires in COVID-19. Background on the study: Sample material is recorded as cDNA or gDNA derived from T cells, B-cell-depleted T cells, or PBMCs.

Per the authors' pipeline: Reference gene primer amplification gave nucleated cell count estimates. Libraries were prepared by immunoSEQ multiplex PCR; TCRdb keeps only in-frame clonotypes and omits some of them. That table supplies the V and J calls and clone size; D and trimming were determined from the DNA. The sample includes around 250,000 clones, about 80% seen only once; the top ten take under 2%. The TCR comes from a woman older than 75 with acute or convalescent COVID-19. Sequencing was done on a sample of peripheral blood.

CDR3: CASSRRTSGSFGEQFF. CDR3 nucleotide sequence: TGTGCCAGCAGTCGAAGGACTAGCGGGAGCTTTGGTGAGCAGTTCTTC. The rearrangement joins TRBV28 to TRBJ2-1; 13 bases are a match to TRBD2. Germline-derived CDR1 and CDR2 are MDHEN and SYDVKM. Unmatched junction bases numbered 10, after V lost 5 bases and J lost 9 bases. The CDR3 spans 16 residues.